The TCR beta chain described here comes from a study of vaccination and CD4 T cells after COVID-19. Study information: Overlapping SARS-CoV-2, HCoV-NL63, HCoV-OC43 and HCoV-229E spike peptides were used to stimulate cells.

A word on this clonotype: Its antigen remains unidentified.

Treatment defined: 10-day PBMC culture with coronavirus spike peptide pools or control peptides (ViraFEST assay). Cultured CD4+ T cells had their DNA profiled by the Oncomine TCR Beta short-read assay. In this case, cultured CD4+ T cells provided the extracted genomic DNA. TCRdb re-derived calls from the PCR reads in MiXCR, one entry per CDR3 protein. The sample lists approximately 10,000 distinct CDR3 sequences; 53% were seen once. This CDR3 has 14 amino acids. V was cut by 6 bases and J by 8 bases, with 14 bases left in between. Germline lookup yields CDR1 SNHLY and CDR2 FYNNEI. This receptor was taken from a human donor who had recovered from COVID-19. This chain connects TRBV2 to TRBJ1-6, with D unresolved. The source material was CD4+ T cells from blood, cultured in vitro. The CDR3 spells CASSDLERDSPLHF. The DNA for the CDR3 is TGTGCCAGCAGCGATCTCGAACGGGATTCACCCCTCCACTTT.